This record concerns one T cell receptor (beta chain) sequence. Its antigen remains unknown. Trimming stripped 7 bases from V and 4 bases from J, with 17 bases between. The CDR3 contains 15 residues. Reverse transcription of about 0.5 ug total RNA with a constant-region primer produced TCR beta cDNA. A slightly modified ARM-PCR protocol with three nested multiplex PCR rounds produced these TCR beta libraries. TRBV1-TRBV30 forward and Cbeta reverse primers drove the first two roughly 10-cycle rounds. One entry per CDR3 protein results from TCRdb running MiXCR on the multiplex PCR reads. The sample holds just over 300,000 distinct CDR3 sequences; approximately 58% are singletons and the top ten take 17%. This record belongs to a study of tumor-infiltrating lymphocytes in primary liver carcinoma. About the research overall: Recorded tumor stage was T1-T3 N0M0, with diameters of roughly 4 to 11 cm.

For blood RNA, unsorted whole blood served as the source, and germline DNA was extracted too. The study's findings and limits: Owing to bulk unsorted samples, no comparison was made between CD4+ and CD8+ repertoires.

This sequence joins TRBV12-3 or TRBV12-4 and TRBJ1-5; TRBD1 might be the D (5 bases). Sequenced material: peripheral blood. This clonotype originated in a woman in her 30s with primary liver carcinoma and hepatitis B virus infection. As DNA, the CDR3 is TGTGCCAGCATTACGCAGGGTCTTGGGAATCAGCCCCAGCATTTT. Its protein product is CASITQGLGNQPQHF.